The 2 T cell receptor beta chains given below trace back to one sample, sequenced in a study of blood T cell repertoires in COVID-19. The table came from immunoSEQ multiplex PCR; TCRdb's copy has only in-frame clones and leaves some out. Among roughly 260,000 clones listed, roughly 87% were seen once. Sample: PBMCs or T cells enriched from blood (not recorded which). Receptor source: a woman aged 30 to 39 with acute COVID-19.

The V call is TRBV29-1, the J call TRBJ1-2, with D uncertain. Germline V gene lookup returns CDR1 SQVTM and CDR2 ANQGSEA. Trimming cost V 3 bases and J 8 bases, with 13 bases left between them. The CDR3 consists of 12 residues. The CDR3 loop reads CSVERFSYGYTF. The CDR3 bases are TGCAGCGTTGAGAGATTCTCATACGGCTACACCTTC.

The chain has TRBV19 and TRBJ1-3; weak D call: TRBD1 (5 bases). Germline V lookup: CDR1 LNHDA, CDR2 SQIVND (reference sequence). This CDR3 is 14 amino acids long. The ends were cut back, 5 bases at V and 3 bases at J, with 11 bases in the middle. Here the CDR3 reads CASSLQGNGNTIYF. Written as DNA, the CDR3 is TGTGCCAGTAGTCTCCAGGGTAATGGAAACACCATATATTTT. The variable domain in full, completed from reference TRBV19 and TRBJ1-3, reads DGGITQSPKYLFRKEGQNVTLSCEQNLNHDAMYWYRQDPGQGLRLIYYSQIVNDFQKGDIAEGYSVSREKKESFPLTVTSAQKNPTAFYLCASSLQGNGNTIYFGEGSWLTVV.